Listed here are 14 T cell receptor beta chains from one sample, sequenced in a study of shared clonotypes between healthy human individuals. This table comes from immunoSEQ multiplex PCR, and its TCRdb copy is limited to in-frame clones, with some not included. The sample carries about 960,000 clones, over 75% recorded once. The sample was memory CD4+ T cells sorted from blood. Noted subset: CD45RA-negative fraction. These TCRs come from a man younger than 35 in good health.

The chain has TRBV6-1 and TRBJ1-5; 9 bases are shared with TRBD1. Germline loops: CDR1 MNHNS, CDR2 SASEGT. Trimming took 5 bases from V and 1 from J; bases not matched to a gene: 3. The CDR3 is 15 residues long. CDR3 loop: CASSSQGASNQPQHF. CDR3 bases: TGTGCCAGCAGTTCACAGGGGGCGAGCAATCAGCCCCAGCATTTT.

CDR3 bases: TGTGCCAGCAGCATGTGGGAGACCCAGTACTTC. Its protein is CASSMWETQYF. The chain couples TRBV6-1 to TRBJ2-5; D uncertain. V dropped 6 bases and J dropped 5 bases, with 7 bases sitting between them. The CDR3 runs 11 residues. The V gene's germline CDR1 is MNHNS and CDR2 SASEGT.

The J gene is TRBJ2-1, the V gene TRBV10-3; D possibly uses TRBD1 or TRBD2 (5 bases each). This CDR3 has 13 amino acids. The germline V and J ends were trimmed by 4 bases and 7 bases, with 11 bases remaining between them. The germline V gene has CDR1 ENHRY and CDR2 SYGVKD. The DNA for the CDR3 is TGTGCCATCAGTGGCCTAGGGGAGAATGAGCAGTTCTTC. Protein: CAISGLGENEQFF.

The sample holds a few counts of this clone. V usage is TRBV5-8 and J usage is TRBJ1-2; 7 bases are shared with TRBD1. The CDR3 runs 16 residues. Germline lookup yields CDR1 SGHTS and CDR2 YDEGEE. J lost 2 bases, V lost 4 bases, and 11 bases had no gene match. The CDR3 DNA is TGTGCCAGCAGCCCTCAGGAGACGACAGGGAACTATGGCTACACCTTC. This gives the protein CASSPQETTGNYGYTF.

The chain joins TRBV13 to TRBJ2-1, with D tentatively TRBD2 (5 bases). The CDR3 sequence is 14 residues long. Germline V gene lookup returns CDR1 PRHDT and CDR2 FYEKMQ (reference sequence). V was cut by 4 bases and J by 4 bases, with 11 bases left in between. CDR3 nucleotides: TGTGCCAGCAGCTACGGGAACATTTACAATGAGCAGTTCTTC. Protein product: CASSYGNIYNEQFF.

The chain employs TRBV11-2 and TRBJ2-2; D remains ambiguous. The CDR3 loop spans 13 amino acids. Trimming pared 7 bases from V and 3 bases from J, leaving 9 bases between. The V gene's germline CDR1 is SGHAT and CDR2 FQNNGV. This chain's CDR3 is CASTNTDTGELFF. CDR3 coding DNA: TGTGCCAGCACGAACACCGACACCGGGGAGCTGTTTTTT.

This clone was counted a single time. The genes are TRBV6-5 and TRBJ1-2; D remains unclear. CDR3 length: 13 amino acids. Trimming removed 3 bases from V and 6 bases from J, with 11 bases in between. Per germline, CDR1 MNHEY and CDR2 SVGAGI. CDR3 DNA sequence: TGTGCCAGCAGTTATGGGATGGGGAATGGCTACACCTTC. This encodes CASSYGMGNGYTF.

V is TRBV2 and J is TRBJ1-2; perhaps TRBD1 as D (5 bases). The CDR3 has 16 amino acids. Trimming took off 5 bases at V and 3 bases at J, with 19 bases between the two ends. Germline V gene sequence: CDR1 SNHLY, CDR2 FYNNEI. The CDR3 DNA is TGTGCCAGCAGTTCCGGGACCCTCTGGAGGGACTATGGCTACACCTTC. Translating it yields CASSSGTLWRDYGYTF.

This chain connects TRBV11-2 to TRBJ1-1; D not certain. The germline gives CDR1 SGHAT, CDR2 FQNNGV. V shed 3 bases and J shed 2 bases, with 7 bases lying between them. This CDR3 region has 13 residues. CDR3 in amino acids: CASSFPGNTEAFF. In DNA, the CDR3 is TGTGCCAGCAGCTTCCCGGGTAACACTGAAGCTTTCTTT.

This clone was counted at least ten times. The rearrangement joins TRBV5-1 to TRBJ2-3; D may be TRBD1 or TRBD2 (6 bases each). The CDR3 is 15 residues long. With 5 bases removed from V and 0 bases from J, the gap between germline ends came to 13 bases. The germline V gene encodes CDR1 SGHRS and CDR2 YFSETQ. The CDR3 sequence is CASRRGDASTDTQYF. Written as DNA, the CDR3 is TGCGCCAGCAGAAGGGGGGACGCTAGCACAGATACGCAGTATTTT.

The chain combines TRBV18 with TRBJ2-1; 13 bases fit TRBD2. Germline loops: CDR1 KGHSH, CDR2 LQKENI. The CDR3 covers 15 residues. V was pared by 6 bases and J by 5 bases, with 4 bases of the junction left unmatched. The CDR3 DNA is TGTGCCAGCTCGCTGACTAGCGGGGGGAACAATGAGCAGTTCTTC. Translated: CASSLTSGGNNEQFF.

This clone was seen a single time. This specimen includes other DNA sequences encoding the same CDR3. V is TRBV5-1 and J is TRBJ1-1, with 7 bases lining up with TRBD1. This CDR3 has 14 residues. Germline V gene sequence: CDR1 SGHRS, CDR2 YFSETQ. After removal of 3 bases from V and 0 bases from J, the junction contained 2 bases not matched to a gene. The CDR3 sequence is CASSSGQLNTEAFF. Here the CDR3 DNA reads TGCGCCAGCAGCTCGGGACAGCTGAACACTGAAGCTTTCTTT. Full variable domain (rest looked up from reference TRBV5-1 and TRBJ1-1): KAGVTQTPRYLIKTRGQQVTLSCSPISGHRSVSWYQQTPGQGLQFLFEYFSETQRNKGNFPGRFSGRQFSNSRSEMNVSTLELGDSALYLCASSSGQLNTEAFFGQGTRLTVV.

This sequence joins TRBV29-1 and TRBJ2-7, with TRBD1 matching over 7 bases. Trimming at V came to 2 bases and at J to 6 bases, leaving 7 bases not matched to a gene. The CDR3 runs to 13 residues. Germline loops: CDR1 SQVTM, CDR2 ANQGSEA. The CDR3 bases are TGCAGCGTTGAACGAGGGGGCGCAGGCGAGCAGTACTTC. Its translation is CSVERGGAGEQYF.

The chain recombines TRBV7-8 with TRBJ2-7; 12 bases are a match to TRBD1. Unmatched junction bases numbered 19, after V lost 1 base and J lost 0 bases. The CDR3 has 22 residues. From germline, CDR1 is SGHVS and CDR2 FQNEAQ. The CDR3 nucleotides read TGTGCCAGCAGCTTAGTAGGGACGAGGCGGGACAGGGGGCCGTTCGGCTCCTACGAGCAGTACTTC. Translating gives CASSLVGTRRDRGPFGSYEQYF.